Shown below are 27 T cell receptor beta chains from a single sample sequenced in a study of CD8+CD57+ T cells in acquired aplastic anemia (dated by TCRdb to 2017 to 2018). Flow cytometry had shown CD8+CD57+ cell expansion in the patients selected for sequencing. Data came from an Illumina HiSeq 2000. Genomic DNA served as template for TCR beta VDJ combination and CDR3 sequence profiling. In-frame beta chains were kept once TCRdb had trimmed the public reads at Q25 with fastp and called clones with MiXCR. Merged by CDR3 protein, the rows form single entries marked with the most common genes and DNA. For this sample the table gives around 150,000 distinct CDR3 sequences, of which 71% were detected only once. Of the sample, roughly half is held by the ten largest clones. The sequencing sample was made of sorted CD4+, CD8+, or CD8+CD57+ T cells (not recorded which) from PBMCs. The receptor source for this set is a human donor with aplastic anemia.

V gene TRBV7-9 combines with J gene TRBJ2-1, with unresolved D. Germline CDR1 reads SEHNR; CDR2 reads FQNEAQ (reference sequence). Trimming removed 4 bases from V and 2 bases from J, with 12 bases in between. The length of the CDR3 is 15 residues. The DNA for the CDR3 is TGTGCCAGCAGCTCGGGCAGCCCGACCTACAATGAGCAGTTCTTC. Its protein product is CASSSGSPTYNEQFF.

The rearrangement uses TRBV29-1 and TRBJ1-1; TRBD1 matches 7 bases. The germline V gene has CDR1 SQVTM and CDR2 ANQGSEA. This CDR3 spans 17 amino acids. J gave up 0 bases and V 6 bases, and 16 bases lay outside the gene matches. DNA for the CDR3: TGCAGCGTGAGGGGGTCCACGACAGGGTCCATGAACACTGAAGCTTTCTTT. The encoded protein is CSVRGSTTGSMNTEAFF.

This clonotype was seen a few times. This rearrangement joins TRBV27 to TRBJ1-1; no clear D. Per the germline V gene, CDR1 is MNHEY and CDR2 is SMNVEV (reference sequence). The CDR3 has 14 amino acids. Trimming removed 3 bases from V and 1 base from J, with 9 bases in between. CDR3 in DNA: TGTGCCAGCAGTTTTGGGCCCCGGAACACTGAAGCTTTCTTT. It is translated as CASSFGPRNTEAFF.

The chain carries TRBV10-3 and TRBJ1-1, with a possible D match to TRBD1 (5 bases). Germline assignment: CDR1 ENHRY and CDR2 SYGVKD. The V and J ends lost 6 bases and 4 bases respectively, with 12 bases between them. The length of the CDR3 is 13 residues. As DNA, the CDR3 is TGTGCCATCAGCCTCAGCGGGGGCACTGAAGCTTTCTTT. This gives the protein CAISLSGGTEAFF.

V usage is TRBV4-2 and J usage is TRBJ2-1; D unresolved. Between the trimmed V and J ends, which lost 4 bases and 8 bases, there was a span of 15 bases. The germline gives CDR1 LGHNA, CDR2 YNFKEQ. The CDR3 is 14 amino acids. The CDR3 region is CASSPAFSADEQFF. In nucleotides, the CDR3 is TGTGCCAGCAGCCCCGCTTTTAGTGCCGATGAGCAGTTCTTC.

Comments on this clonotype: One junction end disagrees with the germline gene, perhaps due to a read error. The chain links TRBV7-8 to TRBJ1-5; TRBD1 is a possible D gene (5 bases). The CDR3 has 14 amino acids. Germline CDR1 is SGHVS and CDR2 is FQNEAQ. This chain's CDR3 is CASSQEGGEQPQHF. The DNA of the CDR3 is TGCGCCAGCAGCCAAGAAGGAGGGGAACAGCCCCAGCATTTT.

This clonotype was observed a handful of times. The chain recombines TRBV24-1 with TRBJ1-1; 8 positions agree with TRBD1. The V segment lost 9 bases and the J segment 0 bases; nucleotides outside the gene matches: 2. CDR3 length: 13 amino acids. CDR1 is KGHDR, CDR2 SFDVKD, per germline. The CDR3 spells CATGTGLNTEAFF. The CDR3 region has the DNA TGTGCCACCGGGACAGGCTTGAACACTGAAGCTTTCTTT.

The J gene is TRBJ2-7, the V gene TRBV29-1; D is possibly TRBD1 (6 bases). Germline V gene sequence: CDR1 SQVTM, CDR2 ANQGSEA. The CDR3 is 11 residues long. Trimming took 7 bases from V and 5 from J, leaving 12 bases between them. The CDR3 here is CSAVKGDEQYF. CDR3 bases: TGCAGCGCCGTGAAGGGGGACGAGCAGTACTTC.

This chain's CDR3 is CATDGGNYGYTF. Written as DNA, the CDR3 is TGTGCCACCGACGGGGGGAACTATGGCTACACCTTC. The chain is built from TRBV12-3 or TRBV12-4 and TRBJ1-2, with D perhaps matching TRBD1 (5 bases). This CDR3 comprises 12 residues. The germline V and J ends were trimmed by 10 bases and 2 bases, with 11 bases remaining between them.

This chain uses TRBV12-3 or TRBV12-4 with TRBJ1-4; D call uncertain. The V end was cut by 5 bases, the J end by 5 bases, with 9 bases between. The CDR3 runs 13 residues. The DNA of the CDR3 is TGTGCCAGCAGTCTAAACGGGAATGAAAAACTGTTTTTT. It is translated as CASSLNGNEKLFF.

The CDR3 sequence is CSVEGTPRTDTQYF. CDR3 sequence (DNA): TGCAGCGTTGAAGGGACCCCCCGCACAGATACGCAGTATTTT. V usage is TRBV29-1 and J usage is TRBJ2-3; D call uncertain. The germline V and J ends were trimmed by 1 base and 1 base, with 9 bases remaining between them. CDR3 length: 14 amino acids. Germline V lookup: CDR1 SQVTM, CDR2 ANQGSEA.

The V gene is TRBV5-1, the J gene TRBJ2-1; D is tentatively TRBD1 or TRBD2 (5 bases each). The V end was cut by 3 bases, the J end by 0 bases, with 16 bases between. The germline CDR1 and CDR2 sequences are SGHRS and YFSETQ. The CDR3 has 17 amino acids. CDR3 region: CASSWPRDGSSYNEQFF. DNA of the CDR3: TGCGCCAGCAGCTGGCCCCGGGACGGAAGCTCCTACAATGAGCAGTTCTTC.

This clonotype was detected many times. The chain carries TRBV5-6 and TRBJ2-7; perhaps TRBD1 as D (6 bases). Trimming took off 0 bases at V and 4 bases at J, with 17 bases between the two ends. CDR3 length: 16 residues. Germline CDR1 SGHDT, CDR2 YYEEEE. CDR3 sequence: CASSLEQGRRRYEQYF. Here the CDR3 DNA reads TGTGCCAGCAGCTTGGAACAGGGTAGGCGACGGTACGAGCAGTACTTC.

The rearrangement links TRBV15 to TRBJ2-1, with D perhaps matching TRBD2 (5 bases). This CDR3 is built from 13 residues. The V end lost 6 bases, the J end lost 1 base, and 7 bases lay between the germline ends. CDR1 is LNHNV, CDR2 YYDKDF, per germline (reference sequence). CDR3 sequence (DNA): TGTGCCACCAGGGGCGGGTCCTACAATGAGCAGTTCTTC. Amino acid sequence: CATRGGSYNEQFF.

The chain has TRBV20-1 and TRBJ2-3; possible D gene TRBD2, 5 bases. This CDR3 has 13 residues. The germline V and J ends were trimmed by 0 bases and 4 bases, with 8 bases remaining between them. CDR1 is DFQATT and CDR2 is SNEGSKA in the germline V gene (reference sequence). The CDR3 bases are TGCAGTGCTAGAGATGGAGGCGCAGATACGCAGTATTTT. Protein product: CSARDGGADTQYF.

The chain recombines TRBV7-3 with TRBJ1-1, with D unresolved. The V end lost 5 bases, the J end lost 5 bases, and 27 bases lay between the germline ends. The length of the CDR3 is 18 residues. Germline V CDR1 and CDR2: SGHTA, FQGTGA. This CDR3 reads CASSTTDGSGLIGTEAFF. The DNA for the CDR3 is TGTGCCAGCAGCACTACGGACGGCTCGGGTCTTATAGGGACTGAAGCTTTCTTT.

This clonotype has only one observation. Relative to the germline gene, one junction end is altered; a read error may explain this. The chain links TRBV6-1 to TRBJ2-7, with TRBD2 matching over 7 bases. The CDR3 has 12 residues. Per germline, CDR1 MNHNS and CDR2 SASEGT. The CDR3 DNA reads TGTGCCACCAGTCCCCGGGGGGACGAGCAGTACTTC. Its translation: CATSPRGDEQYF.

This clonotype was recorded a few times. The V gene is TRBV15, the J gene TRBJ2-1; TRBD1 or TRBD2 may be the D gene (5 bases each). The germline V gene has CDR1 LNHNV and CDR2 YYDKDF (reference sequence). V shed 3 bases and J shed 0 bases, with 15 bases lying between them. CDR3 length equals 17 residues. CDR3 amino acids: CATSRPLRGGSYNEQFF. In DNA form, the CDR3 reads TGTGCCACCAGCAGGCCCTTGAGGGGCGGCTCCTACAATGAGCAGTTCTTC.

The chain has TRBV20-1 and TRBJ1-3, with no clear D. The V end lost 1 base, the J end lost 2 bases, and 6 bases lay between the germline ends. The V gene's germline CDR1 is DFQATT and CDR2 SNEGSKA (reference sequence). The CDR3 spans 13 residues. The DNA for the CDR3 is TGCAGTGCTAGAGTAACAACTGGAAACACCATATATTTT. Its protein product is CSARVTTGNTIYF.

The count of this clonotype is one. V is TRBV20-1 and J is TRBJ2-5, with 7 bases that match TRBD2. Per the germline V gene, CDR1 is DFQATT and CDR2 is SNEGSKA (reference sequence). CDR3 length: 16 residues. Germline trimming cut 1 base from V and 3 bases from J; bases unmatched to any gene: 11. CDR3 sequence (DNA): TGCAGTGCTAGAGTCCCGGGGAGCGGGACGAAAGAGACCCAGTACTTC. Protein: CSARVPGSGTKETQYF.

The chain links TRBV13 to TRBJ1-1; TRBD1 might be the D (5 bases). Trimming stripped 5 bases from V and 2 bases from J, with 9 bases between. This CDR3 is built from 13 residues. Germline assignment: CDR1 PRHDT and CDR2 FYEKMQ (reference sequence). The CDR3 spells CASSATVNTEAFF. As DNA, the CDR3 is TGTGCCAGCAGCGCGACAGTTAACACTGAAGCTTTCTTT.

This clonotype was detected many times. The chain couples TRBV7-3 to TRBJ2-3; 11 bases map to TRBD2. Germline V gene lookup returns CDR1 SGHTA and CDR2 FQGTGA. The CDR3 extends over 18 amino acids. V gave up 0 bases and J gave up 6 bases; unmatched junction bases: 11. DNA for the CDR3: TGTGCCAGCAGCTTAACCCTTATTAGCGGGGGGGCCTCTGATACGCAGTATTTT. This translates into CASSLTLISGGASDTQYF.

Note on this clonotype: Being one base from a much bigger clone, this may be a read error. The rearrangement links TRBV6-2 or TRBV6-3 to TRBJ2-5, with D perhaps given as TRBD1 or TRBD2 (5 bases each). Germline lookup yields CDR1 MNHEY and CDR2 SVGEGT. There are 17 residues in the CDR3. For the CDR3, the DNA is TGTGCCAACAGTTACTCCCGGTCAGGGACGTTCGGGGAGACCCAGTACTTC. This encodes CANSYSRSGTFGETQYF.

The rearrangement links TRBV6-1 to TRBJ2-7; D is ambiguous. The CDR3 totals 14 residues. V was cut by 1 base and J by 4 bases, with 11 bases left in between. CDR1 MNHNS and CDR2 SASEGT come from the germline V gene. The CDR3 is CASSEERVIYEQYF. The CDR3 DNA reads TGTGCCAGCAGTGAAGAACGGGTTATATACGAGCAGTACTTC.

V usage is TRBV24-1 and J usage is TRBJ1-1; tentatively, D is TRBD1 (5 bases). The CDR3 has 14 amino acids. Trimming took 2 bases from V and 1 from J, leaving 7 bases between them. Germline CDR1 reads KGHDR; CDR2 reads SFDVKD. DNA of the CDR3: TGTGCCACCAGTGATTCAGACAGGAACACTGAAGCTTTCTTT. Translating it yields CATSDSDRNTEAFF.

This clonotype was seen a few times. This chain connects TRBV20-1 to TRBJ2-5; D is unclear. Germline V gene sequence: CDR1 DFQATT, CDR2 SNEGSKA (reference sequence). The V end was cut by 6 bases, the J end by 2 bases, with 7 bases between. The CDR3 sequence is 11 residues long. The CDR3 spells CSAELQETQYF. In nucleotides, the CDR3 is TGCAGTGCGGAGTTACAAGAGACCCAGTACTTC.

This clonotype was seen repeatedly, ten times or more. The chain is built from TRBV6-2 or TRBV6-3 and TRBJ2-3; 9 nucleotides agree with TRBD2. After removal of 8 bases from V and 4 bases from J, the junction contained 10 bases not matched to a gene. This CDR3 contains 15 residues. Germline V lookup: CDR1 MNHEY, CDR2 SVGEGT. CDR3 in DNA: TGTGCCAGCGGAGAAACGACTAGCGGATCAGATACGCAGTATTTT. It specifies CASGETTSGSDTQYF.